What follows are 10 T cell receptor beta chains derived from one specimen sequenced in a study of metastatic and nonmetastatic thyroid tumors. TCRdb re-processed the PCR reads through MiXCR. The data hold 25,000 to 30,000 clones, with 20% to 25% observed a single time. Thyroid surgery was performed in patients who had received no treatment beforehand. Sequencing was carried out using blood. Receptors originate from a male donor with papillary thyroid cancer or a benign thyroid nodule (not recorded which). Some clones in this sample may be carry-over from other donors' samples.

This clone has at least ten counts. The chain combines TRBV11-3 with TRBJ2-7, with D perhaps TRBD1 (6 bases). The CDR3 is 17 amino acids. V dropped 0 bases and J dropped 0 bases, with 15 bases sitting between them. Germline assignment: CDR1 SGHNT and CDR2 YENEEA. The CDR3 reads CASSLDIGQSHSYEQYF. The CDR3 DNA reads as TGTGCCAGCAGCTTAGATATAGGACAGTCGCACTCCTACGAGCAGTACTTC.

For the CDR3, the DNA is TGTGCCATCAGTGAGGGGAGGGCAGGGTCCGACGAGCAGTACTTC. It encodes CAISEGRAGSDEQYF. V usage is TRBV10-3 and J usage is TRBJ2-7; the match to TRBD2 covers 7 bases. This CDR3 contains 15 residues. The V segment lost 2 bases and the J segment 5 bases; nucleotides outside the gene matches: 9. Germline V gives CDR1 ENHRY, CDR2 SYGVKD.

In its sample, this clone is medium-sized (0.01 to 0.1%). This chain joins TRBV11-2 and TRBJ1-6; D not certain. The CDR3 totals 16 residues. Germline lookup yields CDR1 SGHAT and CDR2 FQNNGV. Trimming cost V 1 base and J 4 bases, with 11 bases left between them. The CDR3 DNA reads as TGTGCCAGCAGCTTAGGTTTAAGGCATTATAATTCACCCCTCCACTTT. Amino acid sequence: CASSLGLRHYNSPLHF.

The V and J genes are TRBV7-6 and TRBJ2-7; 12 bases line up with TRBD2. The germline V gene has CDR1 SGHVS and CDR2 FNYEAQ. The ends lost 3 bases at V and 4 bases at J; junction bases unmatched: 1. The CDR3 totals 14 residues. In DNA, the CDR3 is TGTGCCAGCAGCTTCGGACTAGCGGGGTACGAGCAGTACTTC. Translated, it gives CASSFGLAGYEQYF.

To note about this clone: This CDR3 is missing its conserved last phenylalanine or tryptophan, likely due to a read error. The gene calls are TRBV5-1 and TRBJ2-1; 11 bases line up with TRBD1. The CDR3 is made up of 14 amino acids. Germline CDR1 is SGHRS and CDR2 is YFSETQ. The CDR3 sequence is CPSSWTGGSDEQFY. CDR3 bases: TGCCCCAGCAGCTGGACAGGGGGCTCGGATGAGCAGTTCTAC.

The rearrangement uses TRBV20-1 and TRBJ2-3, with 7 bases aligning to TRBD2. Trimming at V came to 5 bases and at J to 3 bases, leaving 14 bases not matched to a gene. Germline V gene data show CDR1 as DFQATT and CDR2 as SNEGSKA (reference sequence). CDR3 length equals 16 residues. This CDR3 is CSAPFRTGGSTDTQYF. CDR3 DNA: TGCAGTGCTCCCTTTCGGACGGGGGGTTCAACAGATACGCAGTATTTT.

The sample holds many counts of this clone. This rearrangement joins TRBV24-1 to TRBJ2-2; 7 positions match TRBD1. CDR1 and CDR2 (germline): KGHDR, SFDVKD. The CDR3 extends over 17 amino acids. V lost 4 bases and J lost 5; bases outside the gene matches: 12. In DNA form, the CDR3 reads TGTGCCACCAGTGACTCTTCAGGGGGACGGATAACCGGGGAGCTGTTTTTT. This gives the protein CATSDSSGGRITGELFF.

This clone was counted between two and nine times. CDR3 region: CASSEQPEGTEAFF. The CDR3 DNA reads as TGTGCCAGCAGTGAGCAGCCCGAGGGGACTGAAGCTTTCTTT. The chain recombines TRBV6-1 with TRBJ1-1, with a weak D call TRBD1 (5 bases). The CDR3 length is 14 residues. V lost 3 bases to trimming and J lost 5 bases, with 13 bases between them. Germline assignment: CDR1 MNHNS and CDR2 SASEGT.

This clone appeared many times. The chain carries TRBV5-8 and TRBJ2-3, with D uncertain. The CDR3 length is 15 residues. V was pared by 5 bases and J by 0 bases, with 13 bases between. CDR1 is SGHTS, CDR2 YDEGEE, per germline. The CDR3 bases are TGTGCCAGCAGGGAACAGTTCACTAGCACAGATACGCAGTATTTT. Its translation: CASREQFTSTDTQYF.

This clone was counted at least ten times. This chain uses TRBV19 with TRBJ2-2, with D perhaps TRBD1 or TRBD2 (5 bases each). Trimming removed 3 bases at V and 0 bases at J, with 14 bases between. The CDR3 consists of 17 residues. CDR1 LNHDA and CDR2 SQIVND come from the germline V gene (reference sequence). The CDR3 DNA reads TGTGCCAGTAGTATGAGGGGCCCAGGGACGAACACCGGGGAGCTGTTTTTT. Translating it yields CASSMRGPGTNTGELFF.